The 14 T cell receptor beta chains listed next were all sequenced from one sample in a study of CD8 T cells in ankylosing spondylitis (TCRdb year 2017). Preparation of the library involved 5' RACE. TCRdb lists the instrument as Illumina HiSeq 2500. Starting from the raw public reads, TCRdb applied fastp trimming at Q25, assembled clones with MiXCR and retained in-frame beta chains. Each CDR3 protein appears once, grouped with its most common genes and DNA. Counted in this sample were 250,000 to 300,000 distinct CDR3 sequences; 20% of them appeared once. The top ten clones comprise less than 9.5% of the sample. What was sequenced was blood, either unsorted or a sorted T cell fraction (not recorded which). The receptors come from a male donor with ankylosing spondylitis or in good health (not recorded which).

This clonotype occurred a few times. The chain is built from TRBV3-1 and TRBJ2-7; TRBD2 matches at 11 bases. The CDR3 runs 15 residues. J gave up 3 bases and V 1 base, and 2 bases lay outside the gene matches. In germline, CDR1 is LGHDT, CDR2 YNNKEL (reference sequence). The CDR3 DNA reads TGTGCCAGCAGCCAAGCACTAGCGGGAGTCTACGAGCAGTACGTC. Residues: CASSQALAGVYEQYV.

In this sample, this clonotype turned up many times. The chain has TRBV29-1 and TRBJ1-1; D remains unclear. Trimming removed 7 bases at V and 0 bases at J, with 9 bases between. Germline V CDR1 and CDR2: SQVTM, ANQGSEA. The length of the CDR3 is 12 residues. DNA for the CDR3: TGCAGCGCGGACGTAATGAACACTGAAGCTTTCTTT. This translates into CSADVMNTEAFF. Looking up the rest from reference TRBV29-1 and TRBJ1-1 gives the full variable domain: SAVISQKPSRDICQRGTSLTIQCQVDSQVTMMFWYRQQPGQSLTLIATANQGSEATYESGFVIDKFPISRPNLTFSTLTVSNMSPEDSSIYLCSADVMNTEAFFGQGTRLTVV.

This rearrangement joins TRBV5-1 to TRBJ2-7; no firm D call. The V gene lost 0 bases and the J gene lost 12 bases, with 13 bases spanning the gap. CDR3 length: 12 residues. In germline, CDR1 is SGHRS, CDR2 YFSETQ. The CDR3 bases are TGCGCCAGCAGCTTGGGTCCTCCCGAGAGGTACGTC. The encoded protein is CASSLGPPERYV.

This clonotype came up many times. The chain recombines TRBV5-1 with TRBJ1-2; a possible D gene is TRBD1 (6 bases). Trimming left V 1 base short and J 7 bases short, with 14 bases between. The germline V gene encodes CDR1 SGHRS and CDR2 YFSETQ. There are 14 residues in the CDR3. The CDR3, as DNA: TGCGCCAGCAGCTTGTACGCCGGGACAATTGGCTACACCTTC. Translated, it gives CASSLYAGTIGYTF. Full variable domain (remainder filled in from reference TRBV5-1 and TRBJ1-2): KAGVTQTPRYLIKTRGQQVTLSCSPISGHRSVSWYQQTPGQGLQFLFEYFSETQRNKGNFPGRFSGRQFSNSRSEMNVSTLELGDSALYLCASSLYAGTIGYTFGSGTRLTVV.

The chain recombines TRBV20-1 with TRBJ2-5; TRBD2 matches at 12 bases. Trimming removed 5 bases from V and 1 base from J; junction bases left unmatched: 8. This CDR3 comprises 16 residues. Germline V CDR1 and CDR2: DFQATT, SNEGSKA (reference sequence). The CDR3 here is CSARGLAGTPQETQYF. The CDR3, as DNA: TGCAGTGCTCGAGGACTAGCGGGAACCCCCCAAGAGACCCAGTACTTC.

This rearrangement joins TRBV20-1 to TRBJ2-1; possibly TRBD2 for D (5 bases). Between the trimmed V and J ends, which lost 5 bases and 6 bases, there was a span of 17 bases. The CDR3 runs 14 residues. CDR1 is DFQATT, CDR2 SNEGSKA, per germline (reference sequence). For the CDR3, the DNA is TGCAGTGCTGCACCGGGGTCGTTCGGCAATGAGCAGTTCTTC. Protein sequence: CSAAPGSFGNEQFF.

The sample holds a few counts of this clonotype. J is TRBJ2-4 and V is TRBV11-2, with D unresolved. Germline V CDR1 and CDR2: SGHAT, FQNNGV. V was shortened by 1 base and J by 0 bases, with 7 bases between the two germline ends. The CDR3 extends over 15 amino acids. The CDR3 loop reads CASSLARLAKNIQYF. In DNA form, the CDR3 reads TGTGCCAGCAGCTTAGCTCGGCTAGCCAAAAACATTCAGTACTTC.

This clonotype was seen a few times. The CDR3 region is CASSYTGGPGELFF. In nucleotides, the CDR3 is TGTGCCAGCAGTTACACAGGGGGTCCCGGGGAGCTGTTTTTT. The chain combines TRBV6-5 with TRBJ2-2, with TRBD1 matching over 8 bases. Germline V gene data show CDR1 as MNHEY and CDR2 as SVGAGI. J lost 6 bases, V lost 2 bases, and 2 bases had no gene match. The CDR3 loop spans 14 amino acids.

The table lists this clonotype with many counts. This chain links TRBV29-1 with TRBJ2-2; TRBD1 matches at 8 bases. Trimming took 7 bases from V and 3 from J; bases not matched to a gene: 7. This CDR3 is built from 14 residues. From germline, CDR1 is SQVTM and CDR2 ANQGSEA. The CDR3 loop reads CSARQGTDTGELFF. CDR3 in DNA: TGCAGCGCCCGACAGGGGACGGACACCGGGGAGCTGTTTTTT.

In this sample, this clonotype turned up many times. The chain recombines TRBV12-3 or TRBV12-4 with TRBJ2-1; D is unclear. V shed 1 base and J shed 5 bases, with 6 bases lying between them. The CDR3 has 13 residues. The CDR3 protein is CASSLGRDNEQFF. CDR3 sequence (DNA): TGTGCCAGCAGTTTAGGGAGAGACAATGAGCAGTTCTTC.

The chain uses TRBV10-3 and TRBJ1-6, with D possibly matching TRBD1 (5 bases). CDR3 size: 15 residues. Germline lookup yields CDR1 ENHRY and CDR2 SYGVKD. The V gene lost 0 bases and the J gene lost 5 bases, with 8 bases spanning the gap. The CDR3 DNA follows: TGTGCCATCAGTGAGTCGGGACTGAATAATTCACCCCTCCACTTT. Amino acid sequence: CAISESGLNNSPLHF.

This clonotype showed up just a few times. The CDR3 reads CASSATWDYGYTF. In DNA form, the CDR3 reads TGTGCCAGCAGCGCGACCTGGGACTATGGCTACACCTTC. V and J are TRBV6-1 and TRBJ1-2; D uncertain. CDR1 MNHNS and CDR2 SASEGT come from the germline V gene. The germline V and J ends were trimmed by 6 bases and 3 bases, with 11 bases remaining between them. The CDR3 contains 13 residues.

This clonotype was counted a few times. This sequence joins TRBV14 and TRBJ2-5; a possible D gene is TRBD2 (6 bases). CDR3 size: 11 residues. The V and J ends lost 4 bases and 13 bases respectively, with 13 bases between them. Germline CDR1 is SGHDN and CDR2 is FVKESK. In nucleotides, the CDR3 is TGTGCCAGCAGCCGCGGGGAGATTCGGTACTTC. As protein: CASSRGEIRYF. The whole variable domain, filled in from reference TRBV14 and TRBJ2-5, reads EAGVTQFPSHSVIEKGQTVTLRCDPISGHDNLYWYRRVMGKEIKFLLHFVKESKQDESGMPNNRFLAERTGGTYSTLKVQPAELEDSGVYFCASSRGEIRYFGPGTRLLVL.

The chain is built from TRBV10-3 and TRBJ1-2; D gene unclear. Germline assignment: CDR1 ENHRY and CDR2 SYGVKD. The CDR3 length is 14 residues. The V and J ends lost 2 bases and 10 bases respectively, with 17 bases between them. CDR3 sequence reads: CAISEVTGKPIYTF. The CDR3 nucleotides read TGTGCCATCAGTGAGGTCACCGGGAAACCAATCTACACCTTC.